A single T cell receptor beta chain is shown here with its context. This entry is derived from a study of blood T cell repertoires in COVID-19. Overall study context: Italy, Spain and the United States were the sources of the convalescent and acute COVID-19 samples.

Germline V CDR1 and CDR2: MNHEY, SMNVEV (reference sequence). Trimming left V 3 bases short and J 5 bases short, with 13 bases between. The CDR3 is 14 residues long. Sequencing used immunoSEQ multiplex PCR; TCRdb keeps in-frame clones, though not all of them. The table includes roughly 100,000 clones, 91% detected once. The TCR originated in a man younger than 30 with acute or convalescent COVID-19. The material sequenced was peripheral blood. The chain carries TRBV27 and TRBJ1-2, with D unclear. CDR3 sequence reads: CASSLTGRGYGYTF. Written as DNA, the CDR3 is TGTGCCAGCAGTTTGACGGGGAGAGGTTATGGCTACACCTTC.